The 27 T cell receptor beta chains given below trace back to one sample, sequenced in a study of blood T cell repertoires in COVID-19. The data were produced by immunoSEQ multiplex PCR, yet TCRdb's version contains in-frame clones alone and is incomplete. The sample holds 350,000 to 400,000 clones, approximately 90% seen once. Sequenced sample: PBMCs or T cells enriched from blood (not recorded which). All receptors derive from a woman between 35 and 50 years old who had been exposed to COVID-19.

This chain connects TRBV24-1 to TRBJ2-3; 8 nucleotides align to TRBD2. V shed 3 bases and J 1 base; nucleotides not matched to a gene: 5. The length of the CDR3 is 16 residues. Germline V gene lookup returns CDR1 KGHDR and CDR2 SFDVKD. The DNA of the CDR3 is TGTGCCACCAGTGATCTCGGGGGGGGACGCACAGATACGCAGTATTTT. Protein: CATSDLGGGRTDTQYF.

This clone was counted a few times. The V call is TRBV29-1, the J call TRBJ2-7; 7 bases fit TRBD1. With 4 bases clipped from V and 6 bases from J, the junction kept 6 bases outside the gene matches. Germline assignment: CDR1 SQVTM and CDR2 ANQGSEA. The CDR3 has 12 amino acids. CDR3 loop: CSVGQGRAEQYF. CDR3 nucleotides: TGCAGCGTTGGACAGGGCAGGGCCGAGCAGTACTTC.

The J gene is TRBJ2-3, the V gene TRBV2; 10 bases match TRBD2. J gave up 2 bases and V 10 bases, and 18 bases lay outside the gene matches. Germline lookup yields CDR1 SNHLY and CDR2 FYNNEI. This CDR3 is 18 amino acids long. The CDR3 nucleotides read TGTGCCACCCAACGGTGGGGCACTAGCGGGGAACCCACAGATACGCAGTATTTT. Protein sequence: CATQRWGTSGEPTDTQYF.

This chain links TRBV18 with TRBJ1-4; 9 nucleotides match TRBD1. CDR1 KGHSH and CDR2 LQKENI come from the germline V gene. Trimming removed 1 base from V and 5 bases from J; junction bases left unmatched: 2. The length of the CDR3 is 15 residues. The CDR3 is CASSPHRGPNEKLFF. The CDR3 coding sequence is TGTGCCAGCTCACCACACAGGGGGCCCAATGAAAAACTGTTTTTT.

The chain is built from TRBV15 and TRBJ2-1; D is uncertain. The CDR3 runs 15 residues. Per germline, CDR1 LNHNV and CDR2 YYDKDF (reference sequence). Trimming left V 3 bases short and J 7 bases short, with 16 bases between. CDR3 coding DNA: TGTGCCACCAGCAGGGGCTTAGACCGTATGAATGAGCAGTTCTTC. It yields the protein CATSRGLDRMNEQFF.

This chain uses TRBV7-2 with TRBJ1-5, with TRBD1 matching 10 bases. Looked up from germline, CDR1 is SGHTA and CDR2 is FQGNSA. Germline trimming cut 6 bases from V and 6 bases from J; bases unmatched to any gene: 11. The CDR3 totals 16 residues. This chain's CDR3 is CASSRQGASISQPQHF. The CDR3 DNA reads TGTGCCAGCAGTCGACAGGGGGCGAGTATTAGTCAGCCCCAGCATTTT. Drawing the rest from reference TRBV7-2 and TRBJ1-5, the complete variable domain is GAGVSQSPSNKVTEKGKDVELRCDPISGHTALYWYRQSLGQGLEFLIYFQGNSAPDKSGLPSDRFSAERTGGSVSTLTIQRTQQEDSAVYLCASSRQGASISQPQHFGDGTRLSIL.

The rearrangement joins TRBV24-1 to TRBJ2-1, with 11 bases lining up with TRBD2. V lost 5 bases to trimming and J lost 1 base; unmatched junction nucleotides: 6. CDR1 is KGHDR, CDR2 SFDVKD, per germline. The CDR3 loop spans 17 amino acids. The CDR3 sequence is CATSGGLAGASYNEQFF. CDR3 DNA: TGTGCCACCAGTGGCGGACTAGCGGGCGCATCCTACAATGAGCAGTTCTTC.

The chain combines TRBV29-1 with TRBJ2-7, with a possible D match to TRBD1 (6 bases). V lost 6 bases, J lost 2 bases, and 11 bases lay in between. CDR1 and CDR2 (germline): SQVTM, ANQGSEA. The CDR3 has 12 residues. CDR3 sequence: CSVSTGPYEQYF. CDR3 DNA sequence: TGCAGCGTCTCGACAGGCCCCTACGAGCAGTACTTC.

This chain links TRBV7-6 with TRBJ2-2; D is undetermined. Germline-derived CDR1 and CDR2 are SGHVS and FNYEAQ. V shed 4 bases and J shed 9 bases, with 6 bases lying between them. The CDR3 has 11 residues. The chain's CDR3 is CASSSGWELFF. The CDR3, as DNA: TGTGCCAGCAGCTCAGGCTGGGAGCTGTTTTTT. Based on the CDR3 plus reference TRBV7-6 and TRBJ2-2, the full variable domain is GAGVSQSPRYKVTKRGQDVALRCDPISGHVSLYWYRQALGQGPEFLTYFNYEAQQDKSGLPNDRFSAERPEGSISTLTIQRTEQRDSAMYRCASSSGWELFFGEGSRLTVL.

The chain has TRBV4-3 and TRBJ2-7; possible D gene TRBD2, 7 bases. V lost 0 bases, J lost 1 base, and 19 bases lay in between. Germline CDR1 reads LGHNA; CDR2 reads YSLEER. The CDR3 totals 18 residues. The CDR3 sequence is CASSQDIGGQGASYEQYF. Written as DNA, the CDR3 is TGCGCCAGCAGCCAAGATATCGGGGGGCAAGGCGCGTCCTACGAGCAGTACTTC.

The V call is TRBV3-1 (or the pseudogene TRBV3-2), the J call TRBJ2-7, with D perhaps matching TRBD1 (6 bases). The CDR3 loop spans 14 amino acids. In germline, CDR1 is LGHDT, CDR2 YNNKEL (reference sequence). With 4 bases removed from V and 4 bases from J, the gap between germline ends came to 14 bases. In DNA form, the CDR3 reads TGTGCCAGCAGCCCTCTCGGGACAAGTTACGAGCAGTACTTC. Its protein is CASSPLGTSYEQYF.

The rearrangement links TRBV7-2 to TRBJ2-7; 7 bases map to TRBD2. This CDR3 spans 14 amino acids. V dropped 1 base and J dropped 3; count of bases not matched to a gene: 3. Germline CDR1 SGHTA, CDR2 FQGNSA. The DNA for the CDR3 is TGTGCCAGCAGCTTAGGCGGGGGTTTCTACGAGCAGTACTTC. Protein sequence: CASSLGGGFYEQYF.

The V and J genes are TRBV6-1 and TRBJ2-2; 8 bases match TRBD1. This CDR3 has 16 amino acids. The junction had 15 bases not matched to a gene; V was cut back by 8 bases and J by 7 bases. In germline, CDR1 is MNHNS, CDR2 SASEGT. The CDR3 loop reads CASGKADRAMRGELFF. CDR3 in DNA: TGTGCCAGCGGTAAAGCGGACAGGGCAATGCGCGGGGAGCTGTTTTTT.

The chain employs TRBV12-5 and TRBJ1-3; 7 bases align to TRBD1. CDR3 size: 14 residues. Germline CDR1 LGHNT, CDR2 FRNRAP. The V gene end was trimmed by 5 bases and the J gene end by 5 bases; junction bases not matched to a gene: 6. CDR3 nucleotide sequence: TGTGCTAGTGGTAGATGGGACAGCCGAAACACCATATATTTT. This encodes CASGRWDSRNTIYF.

The rearrangement links TRBV11-3 to TRBJ1-1, with D uncertain. Trimming removed 5 bases at V and 4 bases at J, with 11 bases between. This CDR3 has 13 residues. In germline, CDR1 is SGHNT, CDR2 YENEEA. CDR3 bases: TGTGCCAGCAGCAACAAGTCCCTCACTGAAGCTTTCTTT. Amino acids: CASSNKSLTEAFF.

This sequence joins TRBV6-5 and TRBJ1-1; a possible D gene is TRBD1 (5 bases). Germline lookup yields CDR1 MNHEY and CDR2 SVGAGI. The V gene lost 2 bases and the J gene lost 7 bases, with 8 bases spanning the gap. This CDR3 contains 12 residues. The CDR3 reads CASSYDRREAFF. CDR3 sequence (DNA): TGTGCCAGCAGTTACGACAGACGTGAAGCTTTCTTT.

This clone turned up a few times. The chain links TRBV9 to TRBJ2-7; 10 bases agree with TRBD1. The germline gives CDR1 SGDLS, CDR2 YYNGEE. V was clipped by 3 bases and J by 2 bases; unmatched bases: 8. CDR3 length: 16 amino acids. CDR3 DNA sequence: TGTGCCAGCAGCGCTCATCCGGGACAGGGGCCCTACGAGCAGTACTTC. This gives the protein CASSAHPGQGPYEQYF.

The chain combines TRBV19 with TRBJ1-5, with 8 bases lining up with TRBD1. CDR1 is LNHDA and CDR2 is SQIVND in the germline V gene (reference sequence). The CDR3 has 13 amino acids. The junction had 3 bases not matched to a gene; V was cut back by 6 bases and J by 5 bases. CDR3: CASRDREDQPQHF. The CDR3, as DNA: TGTGCCAGTAGGGACAGGGAGGATCAGCCCCAGCATTTT.

The V call is TRBV18, the J call TRBJ1-1; 7 bases are a match to TRBD1. This CDR3 has 15 residues. V lost 2 bases and J lost 5; bases outside the gene matches: 8. Germline V lookup: CDR1 KGHSH, CDR2 LQKENI. The CDR3 DNA follows: TGTGCCAGCTCACCAGTTGGGCAGGGGGGAACTGAAGCTTTCTTT. Its translation: CASSPVGQGGTEAFF. Looking up the rest from reference TRBV18 and TRBJ1-1 gives the full variable domain: NAGVMQNPRHLVRRRGQEARLRCSPMKGHSHVYWYRQLPEEGLKFMVYLQKENIIDESGMPKERFSAEFPKEGPSILRIQQVVRGDSAAYFCASSPVGQGGTEAFFGQGTRLTVV.

This clone has only a few counts. This chain links TRBV5-1 with TRBJ1-1; TRBD1 might be the D (5 bases). Germline-derived CDR1 and CDR2 are SGHRS and YFSETQ. V lost 2 bases, J lost 3 bases, and 8 bases lay in between. The CDR3 consists of 13 residues. CDR3 nucleotide sequence: TGCGCCAGCAGCTTTGGGGGGTACACTGAAGCTTTCTTT. Its protein is CASSFGGYTEAFF.

The CDR3 sequence: CASSSDRGAYEQYF. The CDR3 DNA is TGCGCCAGCAGCTCTGACAGGGGGGCCTACGAGCAGTACTTC. The chain recombines TRBV5-1 with TRBJ2-7; 9 nucleotides line up with TRBD1. Per the germline V gene, CDR1 is SGHRS and CDR2 is YFSETQ. Germline trimming cut 3 bases from V and 2 bases from J; bases unmatched to any gene: 3. This CDR3 has 14 amino acids. The variable domain in full, completed from reference TRBV5-1 and TRBJ2-7, reads KAGVTQTPRYLIKTRGQQVTLSCSPISGHRSVSWYQQTPGQGLQFLFEYFSETQRNKGNFPGRFSGRQFSNSRSEMNVSTLELGDSALYLCASSSDRGAYEQYFGPGTRLTVT.

V is TRBV19 and J is TRBJ2-3, with D possibly TRBD1 on 6 matching bases. The germline CDR1 and CDR2 sequences are LNHDA and SQIVND (reference sequence). This CDR3 region has 13 residues. V was clipped by 6 bases and J by 3 bases, with 10 bases between them. For the CDR3, the DNA is TGTGCCAGTAGACTTCAGGGGACAGATACGCAGTATTTT. Translated, it gives CASRLQGTDTQYF.

V and J are TRBV5-5 and TRBJ1-4; D ambiguous. Germline CDR1 and CDR2: SGHKS and YYEKEE (reference sequence). The V end was cut by 0 bases, the J end by 3 bases, with 3 bases between. The CDR3 is made up of 13 amino acids. CDR3 residues: CASSLAANEKLFF. The DNA for the CDR3 is TGTGCCAGCAGCTTGGCGGCTAATGAAAAACTGTTTTTT.

The chain employs TRBV7-3 and TRBJ2-1, with 10 bases aligning to TRBD2. V lost 5 bases to trimming and J lost 8 bases; unmatched junction nucleotides: 9. The CDR3 has 15 amino acids. Germline lookup yields CDR1 SGHTA and CDR2 FQGTGA. The CDR3 DNA reads TGTGCCAGCAGCCTTCTAGCGGGAGAGCTCGATGAGCAGTTCTTC. It yields the protein CASSLLAGELDEQFF.

This chain links TRBV14 with TRBJ2-1; no clear D. The germline gives CDR1 SGHDN, CDR2 FVKESK. The CDR3 has 15 amino acids. V was pared by 3 bases and J by 2 bases, with 11 bases between. The CDR3 DNA reads TGTGCCAGCAGCCATCGACATGACACCTACAATGAGCAGTTCTTC. Translated, it gives CASSHRHDTYNEQFF.

This chain links TRBV19 with TRBJ1-6; D is ambiguous. Germline V gene lookup returns CDR1 LNHDA and CDR2 SQIVND (reference sequence). Trimming left V 6 bases short and J 7 bases short, with 19 bases between. CDR3 length: 16 residues. The CDR3 here is CASSRDGVPINSPLHF. The CDR3, as DNA: TGTGCCAGTAGCCGAGACGGGGTCCCGATCAATTCACCCCTCCACTTT.

In DNA, the CDR3 is TGTGCCTGGAGTGTACGATCAGGGATGTTTGGCTACACCTTC. Translated, it gives CAWSVRSGMFGYTF. The gene calls are TRBV30 and TRBJ1-2; D is possibly TRBD1 (5 bases). Trimming removed 0 bases at V and 7 bases at J, with 15 bases between. This CDR3 comprises 14 residues. Germline values: CDR1 GTSNPN, CDR2 SVGIG (reference sequence).